This passage covers 14 T cell receptor beta chains from one sample sequenced in a study of blood T cell repertoires in COVID-19. The assay was immunoSEQ multiplex PCR, and TCRdb's table has in-frame clones only and misses some. Among approximately 270,000 clones, 80% to 90% were seen once, and the ten largest hold about 11%. Sequences were obtained from peripheral blood. The source is a woman between 65 and 79 years old with acute or convalescent COVID-19.

The chain uses TRBV2 and TRBJ1-2; perhaps TRBD1 as D (5 bases). Looked up from germline, CDR1 is SNHLY and CDR2 is FYNNEI. With 2 bases removed from V and 1 base from J, the gap between germline ends came to 8 bases. The CDR3 has 14 amino acids. The CDR3 reads CASSEYQGNYGYTF. The CDR3 DNA sequence: TGTGCCAGCAGTGAATATCAGGGTAACTATGGCTACACCTTC.

This sequence joins TRBV2 and TRBJ1-5, with 8 bases matching TRBD1. The CDR3 has 14 amino acids. V lost 10 bases, J lost 4 bases, and 9 bases stayed unmatched. Germline V gene data show CDR1 as SNHLY and CDR2 as FYNNEI. CDR3 DNA: TGTGCCACAGCGTATAGACAGGGGAATCAGCCCCAGCATTTT. Amino acid sequence: CATAYRQGNQPQHF.

This chain links TRBV7-9 with TRBJ2-5; D perhaps matches TRBD1 (6 bases). Trimming pared 4 bases from V and 5 bases from J, leaving 14 bases between. The CDR3 consists of 14 residues. Germline values: CDR1 SEHNR, CDR2 FQNEAQ (reference sequence). The CDR3, as DNA: TGTGCCAGCAGCTCGGACAGAGCCTTCGAGACCCAGTACTTC. Encoded protein: CASSSDRAFETQYF.

V is TRBV5-4 and J is TRBJ2-7, with D maybe TRBD1 (7 bases). The length of the CDR3 is 15 residues. Per germline, CDR1 SGHNT and CDR2 YYREEE (reference sequence). Deletions cut 7 bases from V and 2 bases from J, with 19 bases between. CDR3 protein: CASGGPQGGTYEQYF. As DNA, the CDR3 is TGTGCCAGCGGGGGCCCCCAGGGGGGAACCTACGAGCAGTACTTC.

The genes are TRBV11-2 and TRBJ2-2; 7 bases line up with TRBD2. Germline values: CDR1 SGHAT, CDR2 FQNNGV. V dropped 5 bases and J dropped 6; count of bases not matched to a gene: 9. The CDR3 sequence is 15 residues long. CDR3 sequence reads: CASSQAAGRAGELFF. CDR3 nucleotides: TGTGCCAGCAGCCAGGCGGCAGGGAGGGCCGGGGAGCTGTTTTTT.

The chain carries TRBV11-2 and TRBJ2-3, with TRBD2 matching 7 bases. This CDR3 comprises 16 residues. Germline V gene lookup returns CDR1 SGHAT and CDR2 FQNNGV. V was pared by 3 bases and J by 3 bases, with 9 bases of the junction left unmatched. CDR3 residues: CASSFGRGARTDTQYF. The CDR3 region has the DNA TGTGCCAGCAGCTTTGGGAGGGGAGCAAGGACAGATACGCAGTATTTT.

A few counts support this clone. The rearrangement uses TRBV19 and TRBJ2-3; D may be TRBD2 (7 bases). Germline V lookup: CDR1 LNHDA, CDR2 SQIVND (reference sequence). The CDR3 covers 14 residues. V was pared by 8 bases and J by 7 bases, with 19 bases between. In DNA form, the CDR3 reads TGTGCCAGTTCCTCGGGGGGCAGCCTTAATACGCAGTATTTT. Translated, it gives CASSSGGSLNTQYF. Combining the CDR3 with reference TRBV19 and TRBJ2-3 gives the whole variable domain DGGITQSPKYLFRKEGQNVTLSCEQNLNHDAMYWYRQDPGQGLRLIYYSQIVNDFQKGDIAEGYSVSREKKESFPLTVTSAQKNPTAFYLCASSSGGSLNTQYFGPGTRLTVL.

V is TRBV29-1 and J is TRBJ1-2, with TRBD1 matching 10 bases. The CDR3 sequence is 14 residues long. Trimming at V came to 3 bases and at J to 2 bases, leaving 3 bases not matched to a gene. The V gene's germline CDR1 is SQVTM and CDR2 ANQGSEA. CDR3 in amino acids: CSVDGTGANYGYTF. Written as DNA, the CDR3 is TGCAGCGTTGATGGGACAGGGGCGAACTATGGCTACACCTTC.

The rearrangement uses TRBV6-5 and TRBJ2-5; 8 bases agree with TRBD1. The CDR3 is made up of 14 amino acids. The germline V gene encodes CDR1 MNHEY and CDR2 SVGAGI. The V and J ends lost 5 bases and 2 bases, in that order; junction bases with no gene match: 4. CDR3 protein: CASSPRTGQETQYF. Here the CDR3 DNA reads TGTGCCAGCAGTCCGCGGACAGGGCAAGAGACCCAGTACTTC.

The chain is built from TRBV7-9 and TRBJ2-7; 8 positions match TRBD2. This CDR3 contains 14 residues. CDR1 and CDR2 from the germline V gene are SEHNR and FQNEAQ (reference sequence). Trimming cost V 1 base and J 6 bases; bases outside gene matches: 5. The CDR3 reads CASSLGGGSVEQYF. CDR3 bases: TGTGCCAGCAGCTTAGGCGGGGGGTCGGTCGAGCAGTACTTC.

As concerns this clone: This sample also contains other DNA sequences that code for the same CDR3. The genes are TRBV2 and TRBJ2-3; 11 bases match TRBD2. This CDR3 is 14 amino acids long. Germline CDR1 and CDR2: SNHLY and FYNNEI. The ends lost 6 bases at V and 1 base at J; junction bases unmatched: 0. The CDR3 loop reads CASRLAGGTDTQYF. CDR3 in DNA: TGTGCCAGCAGACTAGCGGGGGGCACAGATACGCAGTATTTT.

In the case of this clone: One junction end does not reproduce the germline sequence, and a read error may be involved. The CDR3 sequence: CASRYYLVDF. In nucleotides, the CDR3 is TGTGCCAGCAGATACTACTTAGTGGACTTC. The chain is built from TRBV7-9 and TRBJ2-7; D ambiguous. Per germline, CDR1 SEHNR and CDR2 FQNEAQ (reference sequence). The CDR3 sequence is 10 residues long.

Written as DNA, the CDR3 is TGTGCCTGCCGGTGGGGGGACACTGAAGCTTTCTTT. Translating it yields CACRWGDTEAFF. The V call is TRBV6-5, the J call TRBJ1-1; D may be TRBD1 (5 bases). CDR1 is MNHEY and CDR2 is SVGAGI in the germline V gene. The germline V and J ends were trimmed by 11 bases and 3 bases, with 13 bases remaining between them. CDR3 length equals 12 residues.

The chain has TRBV10-1 and TRBJ2-5; 9 positions match TRBD2. The CDR3 consists of 15 residues. The V gene's germline CDR1 is WNHNN and CDR2 SYGVQD (reference sequence). The junction had 7 bases not matched to a gene; V was cut back by 3 bases and J by 5 bases. CDR3 sequence reads: CASSDRSGGTETQYF. CDR3 DNA sequence: TGCGCCAGCAGTGATCGAAGCGGGGGGACGGAGACCCAGTACTTC.